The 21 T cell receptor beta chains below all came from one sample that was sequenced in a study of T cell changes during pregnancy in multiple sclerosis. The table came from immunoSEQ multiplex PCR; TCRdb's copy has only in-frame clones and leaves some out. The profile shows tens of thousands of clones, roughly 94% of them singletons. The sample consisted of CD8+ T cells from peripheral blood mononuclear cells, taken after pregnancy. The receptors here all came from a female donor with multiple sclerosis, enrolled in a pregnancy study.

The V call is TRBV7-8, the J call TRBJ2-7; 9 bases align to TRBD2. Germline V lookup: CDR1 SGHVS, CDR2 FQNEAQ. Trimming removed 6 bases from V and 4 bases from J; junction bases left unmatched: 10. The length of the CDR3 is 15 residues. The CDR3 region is CASSSLAGTSYEQYF. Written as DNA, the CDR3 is TGTGCCAGCAGTTCGCTAGCGGGGACCTCTTACGAGCAGTACTTC.

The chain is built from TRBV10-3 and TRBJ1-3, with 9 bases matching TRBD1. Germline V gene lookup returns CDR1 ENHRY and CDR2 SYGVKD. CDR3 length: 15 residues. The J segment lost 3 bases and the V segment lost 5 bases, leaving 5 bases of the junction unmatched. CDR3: CAISSGTGFGNTIYF. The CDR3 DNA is TGTGCCATCAGTAGCGGGACAGGGTTTGGAAACACCATATATTTT.

This CDR3 is CASSQDLYGYTF. CDR3 in DNA: TGCGCCAGCAGCCAAGATCTGTATGGCTACACCTTC. The V gene is TRBV4-1, the J gene TRBJ1-2; D not certain. Trimming took 0 bases from V and 5 from J, leaving 4 bases between them. CDR3 length equals 12 residues. CDR1 is MGHRA and CDR2 is YSYEKL in the germline V gene.

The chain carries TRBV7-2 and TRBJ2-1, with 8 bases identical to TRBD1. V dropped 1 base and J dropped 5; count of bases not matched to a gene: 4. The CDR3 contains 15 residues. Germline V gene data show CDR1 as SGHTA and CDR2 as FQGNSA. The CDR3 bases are TGTGCCAGCAGCTTAGGACAGGGGATCGACAATGAGCAGTTCTTC. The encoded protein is CASSLGQGIDNEQFF.

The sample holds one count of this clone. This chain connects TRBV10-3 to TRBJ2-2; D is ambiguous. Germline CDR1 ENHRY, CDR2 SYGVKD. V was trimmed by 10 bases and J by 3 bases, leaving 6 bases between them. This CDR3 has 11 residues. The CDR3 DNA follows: TGTGCCACCTCTGACACCGGGGAGCTGTTTTTT. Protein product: CATSDTGELFF.

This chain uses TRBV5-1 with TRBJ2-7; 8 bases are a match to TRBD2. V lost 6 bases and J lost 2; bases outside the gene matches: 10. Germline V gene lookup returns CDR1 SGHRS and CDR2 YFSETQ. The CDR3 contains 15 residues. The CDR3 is CASNQGVAGPYEQYF. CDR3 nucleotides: TGCGCCAGCAACCAGGGTGTAGCGGGGCCCTACGAGCAGTACTTC. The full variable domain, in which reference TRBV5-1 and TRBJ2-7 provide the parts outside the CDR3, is KAGVTQTPRYLIKTRGQQVTLSCSPISGHRSVSWYQQTPGQGLQFLFEYFSETQRNKGNFPGRFSGRQFSNSRSEMNVSTLELGDSALYLCASNQGVAGPYEQYFGPGTRLTVT.

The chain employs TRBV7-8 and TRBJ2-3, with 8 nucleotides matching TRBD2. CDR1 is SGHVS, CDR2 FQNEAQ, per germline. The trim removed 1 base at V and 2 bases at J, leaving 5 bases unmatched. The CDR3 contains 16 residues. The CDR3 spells CASSLVASGYTDTQYF. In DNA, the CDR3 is TGTGCCAGCAGCTTAGTGGCTAGCGGGTACACAGATACGCAGTATTTT.

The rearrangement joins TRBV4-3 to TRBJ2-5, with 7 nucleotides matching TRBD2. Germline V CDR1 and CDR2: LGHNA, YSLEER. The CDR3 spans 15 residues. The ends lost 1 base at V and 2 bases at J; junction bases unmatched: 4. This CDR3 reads CASSQASGSQETQYF. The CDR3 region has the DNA TGCGCCAGCAGCCAAGCTAGCGGATCACAAGAGACCCAGTACTTC.

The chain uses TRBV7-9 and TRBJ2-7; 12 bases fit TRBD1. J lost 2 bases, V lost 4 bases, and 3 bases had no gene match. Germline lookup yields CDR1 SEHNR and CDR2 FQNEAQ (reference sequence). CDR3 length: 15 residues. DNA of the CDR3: TGTGCCAGCAGCTCCGGGACAGGGGGCGCCTACGAGCAGTACTTC. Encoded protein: CASSSGTGGAYEQYF.

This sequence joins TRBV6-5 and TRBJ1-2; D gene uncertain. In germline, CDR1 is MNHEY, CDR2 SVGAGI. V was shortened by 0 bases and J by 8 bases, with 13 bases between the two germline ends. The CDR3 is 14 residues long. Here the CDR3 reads CASSYSSLPWGYTF. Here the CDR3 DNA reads TGTGCCAGCAGTTACTCGAGCCTTCCCTGGGGCTACACCTTC.

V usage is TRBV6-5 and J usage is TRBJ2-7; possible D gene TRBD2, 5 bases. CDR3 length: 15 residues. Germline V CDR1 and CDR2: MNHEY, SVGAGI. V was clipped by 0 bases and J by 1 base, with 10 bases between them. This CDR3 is CASSYSGPGSYEQYF. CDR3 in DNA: TGTGCCAGCAGTTACTCAGGGCCGGGATCCTACGAGCAGTACTTC.

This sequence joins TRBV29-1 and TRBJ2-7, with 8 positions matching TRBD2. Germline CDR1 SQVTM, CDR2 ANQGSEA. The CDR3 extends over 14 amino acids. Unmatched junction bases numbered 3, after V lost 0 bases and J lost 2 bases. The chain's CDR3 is CSVEDTSGAYEQYF. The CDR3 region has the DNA TGCAGCGTTGAAGACACTAGCGGTGCCTACGAGCAGTACTTC.

The CDR3 nucleotides read TGTGCCAGCAGCTCCCGGACTAGCGGCGAGCAGTACTTC. Its translation is CASSSRTSGEQYF. The chain links TRBV9 to TRBJ2-7; 10 positions match TRBD2. The CDR3 consists of 13 residues. Germline CDR1 reads SGDLS; CDR2 reads YYNGEE. The V gene end was trimmed by 4 bases and the J gene end by 6 bases; junction bases not matched to a gene: 4. Full variable domain (outside the CDR3, taken from reference TRBV9 and TRBJ2-7): DSGVTQTPKHLITATGQRVTLRCSPRSGDLSVYWYQQSLDQGLQFLIQYYNGEERAKGNILERFSAQQFPDLHSELNLSSLELGDSALYFCASSSRTSGEQYFGPGTRLTVT.

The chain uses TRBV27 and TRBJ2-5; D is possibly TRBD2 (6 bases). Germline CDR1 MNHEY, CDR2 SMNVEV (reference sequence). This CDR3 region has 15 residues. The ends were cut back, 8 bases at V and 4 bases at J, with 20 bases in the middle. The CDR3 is CASSQMGGVSETQYF. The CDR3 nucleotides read TGTGCCAGCTCCCAAATGGGGGGAGTATCAGAGACCCAGTACTTC.

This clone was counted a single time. The CDR3 nucleotides read TGTGCCTGGACCCTGACAGCCATGAACACTGAAGCTTTCTTT. Translated, it gives CAWTLTAMNTEAFF. The chain links TRBV30 to TRBJ1-1, with D possibly TRBD1 on 5 matching bases. CDR3 length: 14 amino acids. In germline, CDR1 is GTSNPN, CDR2 SVGIG (reference sequence). Trimming stripped 4 bases from V and 0 bases from J, with 12 bases between.

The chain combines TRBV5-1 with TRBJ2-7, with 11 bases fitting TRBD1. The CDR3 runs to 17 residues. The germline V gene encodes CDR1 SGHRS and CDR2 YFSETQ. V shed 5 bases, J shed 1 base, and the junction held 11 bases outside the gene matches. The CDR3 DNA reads TGCGCCAGCAGTCTTACTCTGGACAGGGGGCGATCCTACGAGCAGTACTTC. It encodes CASSLTLDRGRSYEQYF.

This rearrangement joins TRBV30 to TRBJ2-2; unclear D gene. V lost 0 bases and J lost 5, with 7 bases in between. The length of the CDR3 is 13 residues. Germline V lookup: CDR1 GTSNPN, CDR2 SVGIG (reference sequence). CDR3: CAWSVTITGELFF. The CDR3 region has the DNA TGTGCCTGGAGTGTAACTATTACCGGGGAGCTGTTTTTT.

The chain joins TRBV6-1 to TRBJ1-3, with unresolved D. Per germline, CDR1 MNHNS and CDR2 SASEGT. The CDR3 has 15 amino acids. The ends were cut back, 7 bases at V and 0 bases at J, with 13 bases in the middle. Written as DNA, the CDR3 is TGTGCCAGCACTTATGGACTCGACTCTGGAAACACCATATATTTT. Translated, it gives CASTYGLDSGNTIYF.

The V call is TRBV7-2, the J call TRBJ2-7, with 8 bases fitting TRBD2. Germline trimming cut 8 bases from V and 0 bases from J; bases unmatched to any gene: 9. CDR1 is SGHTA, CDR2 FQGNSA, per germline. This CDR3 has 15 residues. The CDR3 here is CASREGSGTSYEQYF. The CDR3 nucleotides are TGTGCCAGCCGGGAGGGTAGCGGGACCTCCTACGAGCAGTACTTC.

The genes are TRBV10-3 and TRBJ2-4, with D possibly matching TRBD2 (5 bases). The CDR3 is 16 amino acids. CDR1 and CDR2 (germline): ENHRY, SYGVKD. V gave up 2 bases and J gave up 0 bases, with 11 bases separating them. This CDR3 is CAISEGGRLAKNIQYF. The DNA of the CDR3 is TGTGCCATCAGTGAGGGAGGACGATTAGCCAAAAACATTCAGTACTTC.

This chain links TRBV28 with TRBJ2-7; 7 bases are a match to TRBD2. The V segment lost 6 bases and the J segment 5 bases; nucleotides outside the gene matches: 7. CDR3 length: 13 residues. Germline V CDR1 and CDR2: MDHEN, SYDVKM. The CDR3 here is CASSRRRGDEQYF. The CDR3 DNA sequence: TGTGCCAGCAGCCGTCGCCGGGGGGACGAGCAGTACTTC.